The 11 T cell receptor beta chains presented below share a single source sample, sequenced in a study of control samples from healthy donors and cancer patients. The table came from immunoSEQ multiplex PCR; TCRdb's copy has only in-frame clones and leaves some out. The table has around 130,000 clones, about 86% seen once. The sample consisted of blood. These receptors were collected from a man aged 25 to 40 in good health.

The chain carries TRBV13 and TRBJ1-2; 11 nucleotides agree with TRBD1. Trimming at V came to 3 bases and at J to 0 bases, leaving 15 bases not matched to a gene. The CDR3 contains 20 residues. CDR1 and CDR2 (germline): PRHDT, FYEKMQ (reference sequence). The CDR3 bases are TGTGCCAGCAGCTTGGACGGTGGTGGGACAGGGGGGCCGGCTAACTATGGCTACACCTTC. Its translation: CASSLDGGGTGGPANYGYTF. The whole variable domain, filled in from reference TRBV13 and TRBJ1-2, reads AAGVIQSPRHLIKEKRETATLKCYPIPRHDTVYWYQQGPGQDPQFLISFYEKMQSDKGSIPDRFSAQQFSDYHSELNMSSLELGDSALYFCASSLDGGGTGGPANYGYTFGSGTRLTVV.

The V gene is TRBV29-1, the J gene TRBJ2-7, with D tentatively TRBD1 or TRBD2 (6 bases each). This CDR3 has 13 amino acids. CDR1 and CDR2 from the germline V gene are SQVTM and ANQGSEA. V shed 6 bases and J shed 0 bases, with 12 bases lying between them. The CDR3 reads CSVGGIASYEQYF. CDR3 nucleotide sequence: TGCAGCGTAGGGGGGATTGCCTCCTACGAGCAGTACTTC.

The V call is TRBV25-1, the J call TRBJ1-5; D remains unclear. Germline V gene data show CDR1 as MGHDK and CDR2 as SYGVNS. The CDR3 has 14 residues. The V end lost 3 bases, the J end lost 4 bases, and 10 bases lay between the germline ends. CDR3 sequence (DNA): TGTGCCAGCAGTGAGTACGGAAAGAATCAGCCCCAGCATTTT. Residues: CASSEYGKNQPQHF. Full variable domain (missing parts from reference TRBV25-1 and TRBJ1-5): EADIYQTPRYLVIGTGKKITLECSQTMGHDKMYWYQQDPGMELHLIHYSYGVNSTEKGDLSSESTVSRIRTEHFPLTLESARPSHTSQYLCASSEYGKNQPQHFGDGTRLSIL.

Here the CDR3 reads CASSPPWREKLFF. CDR3 coding DNA: TGTGCCAGCTCACCACCGTGGAGAGAAAAACTGTTTTTT. The J gene is TRBJ1-4, the V gene TRBV18; D call uncertain. Germline CDR1 is KGHSH and CDR2 is LQKENI. V lost 0 bases, J lost 8 bases, and 7 bases lay in between. This CDR3 is 13 amino acids long.

This sequence joins TRBV29-1 and TRBJ1-5, with 8 nucleotides matching TRBD1. J gave up 3 bases and V 3 bases, and 1 base lay outside the gene matches. Germline CDR1 SQVTM, CDR2 ANQGSEA. The CDR3 length is 13 residues. The CDR3 DNA follows: TGCAGCGTTGAGGGACAGGACAATCAGCCCCAGCATTTT. The encoded protein is CSVEGQDNQPQHF. The full variable domain, completed using reference TRBV29-1 and TRBJ1-5, is SAVISQKPSRDICQRGTSLTIQCQVDSQVTMMFWYRQQPGQSLTLIATANQGSEATYESGFVIDKFPISRPNLTFSTLTVSNMSPEDSSIYLCSVEGQDNQPQHFGDGTRLSIL.

In DNA form, the CDR3 reads TGCAGTGCTAGTCTACCATACTATGGCTACACCTTC. Its protein is CSASLPYYGYTF. V gene TRBV20-1 combines with J gene TRBJ1-2; D unresolved. This CDR3 is built from 12 residues. The germline V gene encodes CDR1 DFQATT and CDR2 SNEGSKA (reference sequence). Trimming took off 3 bases at V and 3 bases at J, with 8 bases between the two ends.

The gene calls are TRBV5-1 and TRBJ1-4; D gene uncertain. The CDR3 consists of 14 residues. Germline-derived CDR1 and CDR2 are SGHRS and YFSETQ. V lost 3 bases and J lost 5, with 11 bases in between. CDR3 sequence (DNA): TGCGCCAGCAGCTGGGTTGGGGAGAATGAAAAACTGTTTTTT. Encoded protein: CASSWVGENEKLFF. Combining the CDR3 with reference TRBV5-1 and TRBJ1-4 gives the whole variable domain KAGVTQTPRYLIKTRGQQVTLSCSPISGHRSVSWYQQTPGQGLQFLFEYFSETQRNKGNFPGRFSGRQFSNSRSEMNVSTLELGDSALYLCASSWVGENEKLFFGSGTQLSVL.

This chain uses TRBV6-5 with TRBJ2-1, with TRBD1 as a possible D gene (5 bases). The germline CDR1 and CDR2 sequences are MNHEY and SVGAGI. Trimming took off 6 bases at V and 2 bases at J, with 8 bases between the two ends. The length of the CDR3 is 13 residues. The CDR3 is CASRQGPYNEQFF. Here the CDR3 DNA reads TGTGCCAGCAGGCAGGGCCCCTACAATGAGCAGTTCTTC.

This chain joins TRBV12-5 and TRBJ1-1, with D possibly matching TRBD1 (6 bases). The CDR3 loop spans 13 amino acids. Germline loops: CDR1 LGHNT, CDR2 FRNRAP. V lost 7 bases and J lost 1, with 10 bases in between. The CDR3 sequence: CASAQGGNTEAFF. DNA for the CDR3: TGTGCTAGTGCCCAAGGGGGGAACACTGAAGCTTTCTTT.

The chain uses TRBV12-5 and TRBJ1-1; D gene ambiguous. The CDR3 totals 11 residues. Looked up from germline, CDR1 is LGHNT and CDR2 is FRNRAP. The germline V and J ends were trimmed by 5 bases and 6 bases, with 7 bases remaining between them. CDR3 sequence (DNA): TGTGCTAGTGGTCTCGGGCCTGAAGCTTTCTTT. It is translated as CASGLGPEAFF.

J is TRBJ2-1 and V is TRBV18; 10 bases agree with TRBD2. This CDR3 region has 15 residues. Germline V gene lookup returns CDR1 KGHSH and CDR2 LQKENI. The junction had 4 bases not matched to a gene; V was cut back by 3 bases and J by 5 bases. The CDR3 spells CASSPLLAGDNEQFF. The CDR3 bases are TGTGCCAGCTCACCTTTGCTAGCGGGGGACAATGAGCAGTTCTTC.